This TCR beta chain was profiled in a study of shared T cell receptors in the human thymus. The CDR3 is 15 residues long. V lost 2 bases and J 5 bases, leaving 15 bases between the germline ends. Germline CDR1 SEHNR, CDR2 FQNEAQ (reference sequence). Clones were read by immunoSEQ multiplex PCR, and TCRdb kept only the in-frame ones, dropping some. This sample has hundreds of thousands of clones; approximately 78% occur once, and the top ten carry less than 0.015%. In addition, the sample was reused for a study of human thymus T cells.

Input material: thymocytes. The genes are TRBV7-9 and TRBJ1-2; D is undetermined. The receptor was isolated from a boy under two years old with a congenital heart defect. CDR3 in amino acids: CASSLTEGSPYGYTF. CDR3 DNA sequence: TGTGCCAGCAGCTTAACGGAGGGCTCCCCATATGGCTACACCTTC.